What follows are 25 T cell receptor beta chains derived from one specimen sequenced in a study of CD8+ T cells in alopecia areata. Reverse transcribed after extraction, RNA yielded cDNA as the sequencing template. Sequencing used immunoSEQ multiplex PCR; TCRdb keeps in-frame clones, though not all of them. The sample presents over 250,000 clones, none singletons. After pooling, cutaneous lymph node cells were sorted with CD4, CD8alpha, NKG2D, NKG2ACE and other markers. Sequencing was performed on CD4+ T cells sorted from a lymph node. Receptors originate from a C3H/HeJ mouse with alopecia areata. This strain has MHC haplotype H2-k.

Of note for this clone: Any gene name here is a mouse gene name. The read ends 3 residues shy of where the CDR3 ends; the end is completed using the germline J gene. Other DNA variants within this sample encode the same CDR3. The V gene is TRBV5, the J gene TRBJ1-6; 7 nucleotides agree with TRBD1. TRBJ1-6 is known as an ORF, though its function is uncertain. This CDR3 comprises 14 residues. V shed 1 base and J 6 bases; nucleotides not matched to a gene: 0. The germline CDR1 and CDR2 sequences are LGHNA and YNLKQL (reference sequence). The CDR3 region is CASSQGDSNSPLYF. The CDR3 DNA, read in part, is TGTGCCAGCAGCCAAGGGGACAGTAATTCGCCC.

This clone occurred a few times. Gene names follow the mouse nomenclature. The observed sequence ends 4 residues before the CDR3 terminus, with the missing tail filled in from the germline J gene. The genes are TRBV13-1 and TRBJ2-7; a weak D match, TRBD2 (6 bases). Germline V lookup: CDR1 NSHNY, CDR2 SYGAGN. This CDR3 region has 13 residues. Incomplete CDR3 DNA: TGTGCCAGCAGCGCTGGGGCCTCGTAT. Its translation is CASSAGASY. The full CDR3 reads CASSAGASYEQYF.

About this clone itself: Any gene name here is a mouse gene name. The DNA ends 4 residues before the CDR3 does, and the rest of the CDR3 is filled in from the germline J gene. The chain recombines TRBV19 with TRBJ2-5; maybe TRBD2 (6 bases). This CDR3 is 15 amino acids long. CDR1 is FNHDT and CDR2 is SITEND in the germline V gene (reference sequence). V was cut by 1 base and J by 0 bases, with 9 bases left in between. The sequenced part of the CDR3 DNA is TGTGCCAGCAGTATAATGGGGGTTAACCAAGAC. Its protein product is CASSIMGVNQD. The CDR3 as a whole reads CASSIMGVNQDTQYF. The variable domain in full, with the rest retrieved from reference TRBV19 and TRBJ2-5, is GGIITQTPKFLIGQEGQKLTLKCQQNFNHDTMYWYRQDSGKGLRLIYYSITENDLQKGDLSEGYDASREKKSSFSLTVTSAQKNEMAVFLCASSIMGVNQDTQYFGPGTRLLVL.

Details on this clone: The genes are named according to mouse. The read comes to an end 4 residues before the CDR3 does, leaving the germline J gene to fill in the end. This sample also contains other DNA sequences that code for the same CDR3. V gene TRBV2 combines with J gene TRBJ1-2, with D maybe TRBD1 (5 bases). There are 14 residues in the CDR3. The germline V gene has CDR1 LGHNA and CDR2 YSYQKL. The V gene lost 0 bases and the J gene lost 3 bases, with 8 bases spanning the gap. The CDR3 DNA, read in part, is TGTGCCAGCAGCCAAGACAGGGCCGACTCC. It yields the protein CASSQDRADS. In full, the CDR3 reads CASSQDRADSDYTF.

This clone showed up just a few times. The germline and genes are mouse ones. Read data end 4 residues before the CDR3 end; the end is taken from the germline J gene. The chain has TRBV13-1 and TRBJ2-3; 11 bases fit TRBD2. Germline V gene lookup returns CDR1 NSHNY and CDR2 SYGAGN. The junction had 4 bases not matched to a gene; V was cut back by 2 bases and J by 2 bases. The CDR3 sequence is 16 residues long. The CDR3 loop is CASSDHWGGYAETLYF. The DNA read from the CDR3 is TGTGCCAGCAGTGACCACTGGGGGGGCTATGCAGAA.

On this clone: The gene symbols are mouse symbols. The read terminates 4 residues before the CDR3 end, so the remaining end is supplied by the germline J gene. The gene calls are TRBV13-2 and TRBJ2-3, with D maybe TRBD1 (5 bases). Trimming removed 3 bases at V and 1 base at J, with 12 bases between. The germline V gene encodes CDR1 NNHNN and CDR2 SYGAGS (reference sequence). The CDR3 has 15 residues. CDR3 sequence: CASGGRGGGAETLYF. The DNA read from the CDR3 is TGTGCCAGCGGTGGGCGGGGAGGGGGTGCAGAA.

This clone has only a few counts. Gene names denote mouse genes. The CDR3 end is not reached by the read, which stops 4 residues before it; the germline J gene fills it in. The chain employs TRBV19 and TRBJ2-3, with D uncertain. V gave up 2 bases and J gave up 1 base, with 8 bases separating them. Germline V CDR1 and CDR2: FNHDT, SITEND (reference sequence). The CDR3 totals 14 residues. CDR3 amino acids: CASSMGKGAETLYF. The CDR3 DNA, read in part, is TGTGCCAGCAGTATGGGGAAGGGTGCAGAA.

This clone has only a few counts. Germline and genes: mouse. The read falls 3 residues short of the CDR3 end, and the missing part is taken from the germline J gene. This CDR3 is also generated by other DNA sequences in the sample. The chain recombines TRBV13-1 with TRBJ1-6, with 10 bases matching TRBD1. TRBJ1-6 is designated an ORF whose function remains uncertain. Germline CDR1 is NSHNY and CDR2 is SYGAGN. This CDR3 comprises 16 residues. V gave up 2 bases and J gave up 4 bases; unmatched junction bases: 3. Incomplete CDR3 DNA: TGTGCCAGCAGTGACGGGACAGGGGATTATAATTCGCCC. Translation: CASSDGTGDYNSP. The complete CDR3 protein is CASSDGTGDYNSPLYF.

Details on this clone: The gene symbols are mouse symbols. The read terminates 4 residues ahead of where the CDR3 ends, so the germline J gene completes it. This chain connects TRBV17 to TRBJ2-3; TRBD2 matches at 8 bases. Germline V CDR1 and CDR2: MNHDT, YYDKIL. There are 16 residues in the CDR3. V was clipped by 2 bases and J by 0 bases; unmatched bases: 4. CDR3: CASSRSWGASAETLYF. CDR3 DNA, as far as it was read: TGTGCTAGCAGTAGAAGCTGGGGGGCGAGTGCAGAA.

This clone has only a few counts. The gene symbols are mouse symbols. The read comes to an end 4 residues before the CDR3 does, leaving the germline J gene to fill in the end. The rearrangement uses TRBV1 and TRBJ2-5, with no clear D. V lost 6 bases and J lost 0, with 10 bases in between. In germline, CDR1 is NSQYPW, CDR2 LRSPGD (reference sequence). The CDR3 extends over 14 amino acids. Incomplete CDR3 DNA: TGCACCTGCAGACCTCAGAATAACCAAGAC. Translated, it gives CTCRPQNNQD. The complete CDR3 sequence is CTCRPQNNQDTQYF.

A remark on this clone: Gene names and germline match the mouse. Partial CDR3 DNA: TGCACCTGCAGTGCAGATGCAGCAAACTCC. This translates into CTCSADAANS. The full CDR3 is CTCSADAANSDYTF. The chain carries TRBV1 and TRBJ1-2; D call uncertain. The read halts 4 residues ahead of the CDR3 end, with the missing end drawn from the germline J gene. The V gene's germline CDR1 is NSQYPW and CDR2 LRSPGD (reference sequence). The CDR3 totals 14 residues. V gave up 0 bases and J gave up 0 bases, with 5 bases separating them.

On this clone itself: All gene names here are mouse names. The read stops 4 residues short of the end of the CDR3; the missing end is completed from the germline J gene. V gene TRBV3 combines with J gene TRBJ2-1; 7 bases are shared with TRBD2. This CDR3 region has 16 residues. CDR1 SNHLY and CDR2 FYNGKV come from the germline V gene (reference sequence). The J segment lost 2 bases and the V segment lost 3 bases, leaving 7 bases of the junction unmatched. This CDR3 reads CASSFLRLGDYAEQFF. The CDR3 bases that were read are TGTGCCAGCAGCTTCCTCAGACTGGGAGACTATGCT.

Of note for this clone: These gene names are mouse names. The sequence runs out 4 residues before the end of the CDR3; the remainder is reconstructed from the germline J gene. This chain connects TRBV13-1 to TRBJ1-1, with 8 bases lining up with TRBD1. The ends lost 5 bases at V and 4 bases at J; junction bases unmatched: 4. In germline, CDR1 is NSHNY, CDR2 SYGAGN. CDR3 length: 13 amino acids. The DNA read from the CDR3 is TGTGCCAGCAGGGCCGGGACAGGCACA. This encodes CASRAGTGT. In full, the CDR3 is CASRAGTGTEVFF.

This clone occurred a few times. The gene symbols are mouse symbols. The read falls 4 residues short of the CDR3 end, and the missing part is taken from the germline J gene. Different DNA sequences within this sample yield the same CDR3. V is TRBV1 and J is TRBJ1-2, with a weak D call TRBD1 (5 bases). The germline V and J ends were trimmed by 4 bases and 0 bases, with 9 bases remaining between them. The CDR3 runs to 14 residues. Germline V lookup: CDR1 NSQYPW, CDR2 LRSPGD (reference sequence). The CDR3 is CTCSDRGANSDYTF. CDR3 bases read: TGCACCTGCAGTGACCGAGGGGCAAACTCC.

In its sample, this clone was seen a few times. Gene names and germline match the mouse. Sequencing ends 4 residues short of the CDR3 end; the germline J gene provides the rest. The chain is built from TRBV19 and TRBJ2-3; perhaps TRBD1 as D (5 bases). The CDR3 has 12 amino acids. Germline V gene data show CDR1 as FNHDT and CDR2 as SITEND (reference sequence). Trimming stripped 10 bases from V and 0 bases from J, with 9 bases between. CDR3 DNA, as far as it was read: TGTGCCGCCCAGGGTAGTGCAGAA. Protein sequence: CAAQGSAE. The full CDR3 is CAAQGSAETLYF.

This clone was detected a few times. Gene names and germline match the mouse. Read coverage stops 4 residues before the CDR3 terminus; the germline J gene supplies the remainder. The rearrangement links TRBV13-3 to TRBJ2-2, with 7 bases fitting TRBD1. Germline loops: CDR1 NNHDY, CDR2 SYVADS. J gave up 2 bases and V 7 bases, and 2 bases lay outside the gene matches. CDR3 length: 13 residues. The part of the CDR3 DNA that was read is TGTGCCAGCGGGGACAGCAACACCGGG. Its translation: CASGDSNTG. In full, the CDR3 is CASGDSNTGQLYF.

To note about this clone: Genes and germline come from the mouse. The CDR3 goes on 4 residues after the read ends, and that part is filled in from the germline J gene. The chain uses TRBV14 and TRBJ2-7; 9 bases fit TRBD1. The CDR3 runs 13 residues. Germline V gene sequence: CDR1 SGHDT, CDR2 FRDEAV. The CDR3 region is CASSLTGGDEQYF. CDR3 bases read: TGTGCCAGCAGTTTAACAGGGGGCGAT.

This clone has more than one count but fewer than ten. All gene names here are mouse names. Sequencing ends 4 residues short of the CDR3 end; the germline J gene provides the rest. The gene calls are TRBV13-1 and TRBJ2-1; possible D gene TRBD1, 6 bases. The CDR3 covers 13 residues. Germline CDR1 and CDR2: NSHNY and SYGAGN. The V end lost 3 bases, the J end lost 5 bases, and 9 bases lay between the germline ends. Here the CDR3 reads CASSVQGHAEQFF. The DNA read from the CDR3 is TGTGCCAGCAGTGTACAGGGTCATGCT.

Turning to this clone: The gene names here belong to mouse. The read halts 4 residues ahead of the CDR3 end, with the missing end drawn from the germline J gene. The rearrangement uses TRBV13-1 and TRBJ1-1; D remains ambiguous. Germline V CDR1 and CDR2: NSHNY, SYGAGN. The CDR3 covers 13 residues. The germline V and J ends were trimmed by 1 base and 1 base, with 5 bases remaining between them. The CDR3 loop reads CASSDSENTEVFF. The CDR3 DNA, read in part, is TGTGCCAGCAGTGATTCAGAAAACACA.

The sample holds a few counts of this clone. Gene names refer to mouse genes. The read comes to an end 4 residues before the CDR3 does, leaving the germline J gene to fill in the end. The chain combines TRBV13-1 with TRBJ2-2; possibly TRBD2 for D (5 bases). The germline gives CDR1 NSHNY, CDR2 SYGAGN. The CDR3 runs 14 residues. With 1 base removed from V and 4 bases from J, the gap between germline ends came to 8 bases. The part of the CDR3 DNA that was read is TGTGCCAGCAGTGATACTGGAGTCACCGGG. As protein: CASSDTGVTG. The complete CDR3 protein is CASSDTGVTGQLYF.

Points on this clone: The genes and germline here are from mouse. Partial CDR3 DNA: TGTGCCAGCAGTGGACAGGGGAAGGAT. It is translated as CASSGQGKD. The entire CDR3 protein is CASSGQGKDEQYF. J is TRBJ2-7 and V is TRBV13-1, with 8 bases matching TRBD1. The observed sequence ends 4 residues before the CDR3 terminus, with the missing tail filled in from the germline J gene. The CDR3 extends over 13 amino acids. In germline, CDR1 is NSHNY, CDR2 SYGAGN.

Points on this clone: All gene names here are mouse names. The CDR3 is CTCSADGQQDTQYF. The sequenced part of the CDR3 DNA is TGCACCTGCAGTGCAGATGGACAGCAAGAC. V usage is TRBV1 and J usage is TRBJ2-5, with TRBD1 as a possible D gene (6 bases). The CDR3 goes on 4 residues after the read ends, and that part is filled in from the germline J gene. This CDR3 comprises 14 residues. V was pared by 0 bases and J by 3 bases, with 7 bases between. Germline V lookup: CDR1 NSQYPW, CDR2 LRSPGD (reference sequence).

This clone was seen a handful of times. Germline and genes: mouse. From the germline J gene comes the end of the CDR3, since the read stops 4 residues before it. Other nucleotide sequences in the sample specify the same CDR3. The J gene is TRBJ2-3, the V gene TRBV31; 11 bases align to TRBD2. J was trimmed by 0 bases and V by 3 bases; bases with no gene match: 5. Germline V gene lookup returns CDR1 GKSSPN and CDR2 SITVG. CDR3 length: 16 residues. The DNA read from the CDR3 is TGTGCCTGGAGCCTGGGGACTGGGGGTAGTGCAGAA. Its translation: CAWSLGTGGSAE. The complete CDR3 sequence is CAWSLGTGGSAETLYF.

This clone was counted a few times. Any gene name here is a mouse gene name. The read terminates 4 residues ahead of where the CDR3 ends, so the germline J gene completes it. This chain links TRBV31 with TRBJ2-1, with TRBD2 identical over 10 bases. CDR1 GKSSPN and CDR2 SITVG come from the germline V gene. The trim removed 1 base at V and 1 base at J, leaving 4 bases unmatched. This CDR3 has 16 amino acids. The CDR3 bases that were read are TGTGCCTGGAGTCCAAAGGACTGGGGGAACTATGCT. Translating gives CAWSPKDWGNYA. The whole CDR3 region reads CAWSPKDWGNYAEQFF.

In the case of this clone: Any gene name here is a mouse gene name. The sequenced fragment ends 4 residues before the CDR3 boundary, so the rest is inferred from the germline J gene. The rearrangement uses TRBV4 and TRBJ1-1; 8 bases match TRBD1. J lost 3 bases, V lost 3 bases, and 3 bases had no gene match. The CDR3 loop spans 14 amino acids. Germline V gives CDR1 LGHDT, CDR2 YNNKQL (reference sequence). The CDR3: CASSYRGRDTEVFF. The sequenced part of the CDR3 DNA is TGTGCCAGCAGCTACAGGGGGCGCGACACA.